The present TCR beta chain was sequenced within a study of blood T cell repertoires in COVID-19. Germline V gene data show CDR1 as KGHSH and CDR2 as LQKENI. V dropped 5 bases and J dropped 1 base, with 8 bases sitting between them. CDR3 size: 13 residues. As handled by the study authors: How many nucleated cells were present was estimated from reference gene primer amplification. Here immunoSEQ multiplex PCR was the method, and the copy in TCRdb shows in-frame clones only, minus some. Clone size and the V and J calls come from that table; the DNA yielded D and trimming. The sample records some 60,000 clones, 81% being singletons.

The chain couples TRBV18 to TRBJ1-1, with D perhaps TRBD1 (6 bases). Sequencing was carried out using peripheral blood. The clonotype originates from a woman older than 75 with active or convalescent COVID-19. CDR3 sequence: CASSEDRNTEAFF. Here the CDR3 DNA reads TGTGCCAGCTCAGAGGACAGGAACACTGAAGCTTTCTTT.